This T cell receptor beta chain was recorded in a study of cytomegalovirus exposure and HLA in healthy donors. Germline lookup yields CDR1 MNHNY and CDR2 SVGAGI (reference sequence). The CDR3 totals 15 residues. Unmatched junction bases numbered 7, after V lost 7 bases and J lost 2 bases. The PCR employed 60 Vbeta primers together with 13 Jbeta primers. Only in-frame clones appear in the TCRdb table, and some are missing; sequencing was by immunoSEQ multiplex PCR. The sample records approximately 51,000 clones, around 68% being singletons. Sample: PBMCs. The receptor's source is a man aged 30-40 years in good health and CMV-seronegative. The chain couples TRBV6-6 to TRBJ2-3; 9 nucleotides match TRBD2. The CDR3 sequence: CASTGREGHTDTQYF. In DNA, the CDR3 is TGTGCCAGCACCGGGCGGGAGGGCCACACAGATACGCAGTATTTT.